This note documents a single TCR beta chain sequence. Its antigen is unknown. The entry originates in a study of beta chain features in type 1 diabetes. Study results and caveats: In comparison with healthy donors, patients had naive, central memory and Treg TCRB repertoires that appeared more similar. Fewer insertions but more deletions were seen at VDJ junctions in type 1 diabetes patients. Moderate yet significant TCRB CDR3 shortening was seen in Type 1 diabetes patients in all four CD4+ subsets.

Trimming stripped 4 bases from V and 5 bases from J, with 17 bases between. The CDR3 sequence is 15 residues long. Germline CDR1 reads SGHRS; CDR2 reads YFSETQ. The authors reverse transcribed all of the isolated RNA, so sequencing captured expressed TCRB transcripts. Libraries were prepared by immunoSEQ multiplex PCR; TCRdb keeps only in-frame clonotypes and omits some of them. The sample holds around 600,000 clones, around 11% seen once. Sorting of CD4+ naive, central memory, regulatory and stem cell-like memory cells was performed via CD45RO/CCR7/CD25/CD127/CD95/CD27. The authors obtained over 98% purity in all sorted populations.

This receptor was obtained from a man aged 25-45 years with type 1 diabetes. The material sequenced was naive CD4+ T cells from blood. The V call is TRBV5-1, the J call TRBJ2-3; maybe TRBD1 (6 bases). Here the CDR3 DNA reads TGCGCCAGCAGCGCCGACAGGCGCTCACTAGATACGCAGTATTTT. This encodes CASSADRRSLDTQYF.